Listed here are 19 T cell receptor beta chains from one sample, sequenced in a study of identical twins. TCRdb analysed the 5' RACE reads with MiXCR anew, one entry per CDR3 protein. The table lists approximately 600,000 distinct CDR3 sequences, approximately 9.6% of them singletons, with around 3.1% in the top ten. This sample also belongs to another study, concerning yellow fever vaccine responses in identical twins.

Sequenced input: PBMCs. The source is a woman younger than 35 in good health.

The rearrangement joins TRBV7-6 to TRBJ1-4; D not resolved. Per the germline V gene, CDR1 is SGHVS and CDR2 is FNYEAQ. V dropped 2 bases and J dropped 0 bases, with 10 bases sitting between them. The CDR3 extends over 16 amino acids. This chain's CDR3 is CASSLYRSSTNEKLFF. The CDR3 coding sequence is TGTGCCAGCAGCTTATACCGCTCCTCAACTAATGAAAAACTGTTTTTT.

This clonotype has only a few counts. The chain employs TRBV12-3 or TRBV12-4 and TRBJ1-2; no clear D. V was cut by 4 bases and J by 2 bases, with 5 bases left in between. CDR3 length: 12 amino acids. CDR3 in amino acids: CASSYGNYGYTF. DNA of the CDR3: TGTGCCAGCAGTTACGGGAACTATGGCTACACCTTC.

J is TRBJ1-4 and V is TRBV7-6; D possibly corresponds to TRBD1 (5 bases). Trimming shortened V by 5 bases and J by 5 bases, and 9 bases separated the two germline ends. The germline V gene has CDR1 SGHVS and CDR2 FNYEAQ. The CDR3 length is 13 residues. The CDR3 region is CASSGRQNEKLFF. For the CDR3, the DNA is TGTGCCAGCAGCGGGCGACAGAATGAAAAACTGTTTTTT.

This clonotype was seen many times. The rearrangement uses TRBV11-2 and TRBJ2-3, with 13 bases identical to TRBD2. The J segment lost 2 bases and the V segment lost 5 bases, leaving 7 bases of the junction unmatched. Germline V lookup: CDR1 SGHAT, CDR2 FQNNGV. The CDR3 is 17 residues long. CDR3 in amino acids: CASSLTSGRVSTDTQYF. CDR3 DNA sequence: TGTGCCAGCAGCCTTACTAGCGGGAGGGTCTCCACAGATACGCAGTATTTT.

The chain links TRBV4-2 to TRBJ1-5; D remains ambiguous. V was clipped by 3 bases and J by 0 bases, with 6 bases between them. CDR3 length: 14 residues. Germline CDR1 is LGHNA and CDR2 is YNFKEQ. The CDR3 bases are TGTGCCAGCAGCCACGCGGATAGCAATCAGCCCCAGCATTTT. Its protein product is CASSHADSNQPQHF.

The V and J genes are TRBV29-1 and TRBJ2-1, with 10 bases matching TRBD2. With V trimmed by 6 bases and J by 0 bases, 5 bases remained unmatched. The CDR3 consists of 15 residues. The germline V gene encodes CDR1 SQVTM and CDR2 ANQGSEA. CDR3 DNA sequence: TGCAGCGTAACACTAGCGGGAATCTCCTACAATGAGCAGTTCTTC. This sequence encodes CSVTLAGISYNEQFF.

Many counts were recorded for this clonotype. This rearrangement joins TRBV29-1 to TRBJ2-2; D remains ambiguous. V was clipped by 7 bases and J by 2 bases, with 8 bases between them. This CDR3 has 12 amino acids. Germline V lookup: CDR1 SQVTM, CDR2 ANQGSEA. The CDR3 sequence is CSAWGNTGELFF. The CDR3 DNA sequence: TGCAGCGCCTGGGGAAACACCGGGGAGCTGTTTTTT.

The CDR3: CASSFGVPRELAKNIQYF. The CDR3 DNA reads TGTGCCAGCAGCTTTGGGGTCCCCCGGGAGCTAGCCAAAAACATTCAGTACTTC. V usage is TRBV7-8 and J usage is TRBJ2-4; TRBD2 might be the D (6 bases). The CDR3 extends over 18 amino acids. Germline lookup yields CDR1 SGHVS and CDR2 FQNEAQ. Trimming stripped 3 bases from V and 0 bases from J, with 18 bases between.

The chain carries TRBV12-3 or TRBV12-4 and TRBJ2-5; D remains unclear. The CDR3 spans 11 residues. Trimming left V 7 bases short and J 3 bases short, with 6 bases between. The CDR3 DNA follows: TGTGCCAGCACGAAGGAAGAGACCCAGTACTTC. It is translated as CASTKEETQYF.

This clonotype has a count of ten or more. V gene TRBV6-1 combines with J gene TRBJ1-4, with TRBD1 matching over 7 bases. Germline values: CDR1 MNHNS, CDR2 SASEGT. The junction had 5 bases not matched to a gene; V was cut back by 4 bases and J by 3 bases. This CDR3 has 15 amino acids. The CDR3 reads CASSAGQASNEKLFF. CDR3 DNA: TGTGCCAGCAGTGCCGGACAGGCCTCTAATGAAAAACTGTTTTTT.

This clonotype was observed at least ten times. CDR3 DNA sequence: TGTGCCAGCAGCTTAGCGTCCGGGTCTGGGAATTCACCCCTCCACTTT. Encoded protein: CASSLASGSGNSPLHF. This sequence joins TRBV7-2 and TRBJ1-6; D ambiguous. V was cut by 0 bases and J by 7 bases, with 13 bases left in between. CDR1 SGHTA and CDR2 FQGNSA come from the germline V gene. The length of the CDR3 is 16 residues.

This clonotype was observed many times. V is TRBV25-1 and J is TRBJ1-1; D is uncertain. The CDR3 totals 13 residues. The V and J ends lost 6 bases and 0 bases respectively, with 8 bases between them. Germline values: CDR1 MGHDK, CDR2 SYGVNS. The CDR3 DNA reads as TGTGCCAGCAGGGAAGGGTTGAACACTGAAGCTTTCTTT. Protein product: CASREGLNTEAFF.

The chain combines TRBV21-1 with TRBJ2-3; TRBD1, the D gene given by the table, was not confirmed from the DNA. TRBV21-1 is listed as a pseudogene. The CDR3 has 16 residues. The CDR3 DNA sequence: TGTGCCAGCAGCTCCGGACGACAGCTCCTCACAGATACGCAGTATTTT. This translates into CASSSGRQLLTDTQYF.

This clonotype was detected a few times. This chain links TRBV5-1 with TRBJ1-4, with D hard to call. The CDR3 is 14 amino acids. Deletions cut 4 bases from V and 6 bases from J, with 13 bases between. Per germline, CDR1 SGHRS and CDR2 YFSETQ. The CDR3 nucleotides are TGCGCCAGCAGCCGGGTGGGTGGGGATGAAAAACTGTTTTTT. Translating it yields CASSRVGGDEKLFF.

This clonotype was recorded a few times. This rearrangement joins TRBV29-1 to TRBJ2-1, with 9 bases identical to TRBD1. The germline CDR1 and CDR2 sequences are SQVTM and ANQGSEA. With V trimmed by 3 bases and J by 8 bases, 8 bases remained unmatched. This CDR3 contains 14 residues. The CDR3 DNA sequence: TGCAGCGTTGAGGGACAGGGTGTGGGGGATGAGCAGTTCTTC. Translation gives CSVEGQGVGDEQFF.

This chain uses TRBV12-3 or TRBV12-4 with TRBJ2-2; no reliable D call. This CDR3 spans 10 amino acids. V was cut by 10 bases and J by 6 bases, with 6 bases left in between. Written as DNA, the CDR3 is TGTGCCATCCTTTCCGGGGAGCTGTTTTTT. Translated, it gives CAILSGELFF.

This clonotype was observed a handful of times. This chain joins TRBV20-1 and TRBJ2-5; 13 nucleotides align to TRBD2. V was clipped by 0 bases and J by 3 bases; unmatched bases: 1. In germline, CDR1 is DFQATT, CDR2 SNEGSKA (reference sequence). This CDR3 is 15 amino acids long. CDR3: CSARDGTSGEETQYF. The DNA for the CDR3 is TGCAGTGCTAGAGATGGGACTAGCGGGGAAGAGACCCAGTACTTC.

This clonotype was counted a few times. CDR3: CASSQDLGFPYEQYF. As DNA, the CDR3 is TGCGCCAGCAGCCAAGATCTGGGATTCCCCTACGAGCAGTACTTC. The chain carries TRBV4-3 and TRBJ2-7; the D is unclear. This CDR3 comprises 15 residues. V lost 0 bases to trimming and J lost 2 bases, with 11 bases between them. From germline, CDR1 is LGHNA and CDR2 YSLEER.

There are many counts of this clonotype. The chain links TRBV29-1 to TRBJ2-7; the match to TRBD2 covers 8 bases. Germline trimming cut 2 bases from V and 6 bases from J; bases unmatched to any gene: 9. CDR1 SQVTM and CDR2 ANQGSEA come from the germline V gene. There are 14 residues in the CDR3. The CDR3 DNA sequence: TGCAGCGTTGAATCGGATAGCGGGAACATCGAGCAGTACTTC. The encoded protein is CSVESDSGNIEQYF.